These T cell receptor beta chains were read from a single sample in a study of blood T cell repertoires in COVID-19. The data were produced by immunoSEQ multiplex PCR, yet TCRdb's version contains in-frame clones alone and is incomplete. The sample contains approximately 50,000 clones, about 91% of which appear only once. The sequenced material came from peripheral blood. The receptor source for this set is a man aged 50-59 years with active COVID-19. Both conserved end residues are part of each CDR3. A D gene is named only where the DNA matches it firmly. Expanded clones are given a class, and other clones once, few, many or no size at all.

>TRBV7-2|TRBJ2-7|TRBD2|-
TGTGCCAGCAGCTTGGCGGGGGGGGACGAGCAGTACTTC
CASSLAGGDEQYF
>TRBV28|TRBJ1-6|TRBD1|-
TGTGCCAGCAGTTTCAGGCAGGGGGCTAACTCACCCCTCCACTTT
CASSFRQGANSPLHF
>TRBV27|TRBJ2-7|TRBD1|-
TGTGCCAGCAGTTTACGGGCCAGACAGGGGACGGGCGAGCAGTACTTC
CASSLRARQGTGEQYF
>TRBV4-3|TRBJ2-3|TRBD1|-
TGCGCCAGCAGCCAAGCGGGGACAGGGGGCATCGCAGATACGCAGTATTTT
CASSQAGTGGIADTQYF
>TRBV20-1|TRBJ2-3|-|-
TGCAGTGCTAGTAACAGGAACACAGATACGCAGTATTTT
CSASNRNTDTQYF
>TRBV7-7|TRBJ2-7|TRBD1|-
TGTGCCAGCAGCTCGGACAGGAACTCCGAGCAGTACTTC
CASSSDRNSEQYF
>TRBV19|TRBJ1-5|-|once
TGTGCCAGTAGTGTTCGGGGGGGCCAGGGCAATCAGCCCCAGCATTTT
CASSVRGGQGNQPQHF
>TRBV3-1/TRBV3-2|TRBJ2-7|TRBD1|once
TGTGCCAGCAGCCGACAGGGGGGCGAGCAGTACTTC
CASSRQGGEQYF
>TRBV27|TRBJ1-5|-|-
TGTGCCAGCAGTCTAACCTCGGGTAGCAATCAGCCCCAGCATTTT
CASSLTSGSNQPQHF
>TRBV5-6|TRBJ2-5|-|-
TGTGCCAGCACATTCCAAGAGACCCAGTACTTC
CASTFQETQYF
>TRBV27|TRBJ2-7|TRBD2|-
TGTGCCAGCAGTCCCGTCGGTGTAGCGGGGGCCTCCTACGAGCAGTACTTC
CASSPVGVAGASYEQYF
>TRBV4-3|TRBJ2-7|TRBD2|-
TGCGCCAGCAGCCAAGACCTATCAACCCCCTCTCAGCGGGGTGAGTACGAGCAGTACTTC
CASSQDLSTPSQRGEYEQYF
>TRBV2|TRBJ1-1|-|-
TGTGCCAGCAGGGACAACCGGAACACTGAAGCTTTCTTT
CASRDNRNTEAFF
>TRBV18|TRBJ1-5|-|-
TGTGCCAGCTCACCCTCCCGGGGGGGCAATCAGCCCCAGCATTTT
CASSPSRGGNQPQHF
>TRBV12-2|TRBJ2-1|-|-
TGTGCAAGTCGCTTAGCGGCTAGCGGGGCCGCTGATGAGCAGTTCTTC
CASRLAASGAADEQFF
>TRBV18|TRBJ2-3|-|-
TGTGCCAGCTCTCGACTGGGGGCGAGGACAGATACGCAGTATTTT
CASSRLGARTDTQYF
>TRBV7-8|TRBJ1-1|-|-
TGTGCCAGCAGCTTAGTGACGGGGATGGACACTGAAGCTTTCTTT
CASSLVTGMDTEAFF
>TRBV6-5|TRBJ1-1|TRBD1|few
TGTGCCAGTTACAGGGGAGCCACTGAAGCTTTCTTT
CASYRGATEAFF
>TRBV7-6|TRBJ2-2|-|-
TGTGCCAGCAGCGGCTACCGGGACAAAGGCGGGGAGCTGTTTTTT
CASSGYRDKGGELFF
>TRBV28|TRBJ1-5|TRBD1|-
TGTGCCAGCAGTACTTTAACCGGGACAGGGGTTAGCAACAATCAGCCCCAGCATTTT
CASSTLTGTGVSNNQPQHF
>TRBV6-6|TRBJ2-2|-|-
TGTGCCAGCAGTTACTCGACTACCGGGGAGCTGTTTTTT
CASSYSTTGELFF
>TRBV7-9|TRBJ1-2|-|-
TGTGCCAGCAGCGCCGACATAAACTATGGCTACACCTTC
CASSADINYGYTF
>TRBV6-2/TRBV6-3|TRBJ2-3|TRBD1|once
TGTGCCAGCAGTTACCAAGACAGGGCTTCAGATACGCAGTATTTT
CASSYQDRASDTQYF
>TRBV5-1|TRBJ1-2|TRBD1|once
TGCGCCAGCAGCTTGGCTCCCCAGGGGGCAGGGTTAGGAGGCTACACCTTC
CASSLAPQGAGLGGYTF
>TRBV19|TRBJ2-3|TRBD1|-
TGTGCCAGTAGTGGACAGGGCACAGATACGCAGTATTTT
CASSGQGTDTQYF
>TRBV3-1/TRBV3-2|TRBJ2-5|-|-
TGTGCCAGCAGCCAAGAGGGTGGGCGGGAACGCTACTTC
CASSQEGGRERYF
>TRBV30|TRBJ1-6|TRBD1|once
TGTGCCCGGGGTGGACAGGGCCTAGGTTCACCCCTCCACTTT
CARGGQGLGSPLHF
>TRBV9|TRBJ2-3|-|-
TGTGCCAGCGCAAACGGGAGAGGAGGGGGCACAGATACGCAGTATTTT
CASANGRGGGTDTQYF
>TRBV19|TRBJ2-7|TRBD1|-
TGTGCCAGTAGTATCGCCGGGACAGGGTACGAGCAGTACTTC
CASSIAGTGYEQYF
>TRBV6-1|TRBJ2-3|-|-
TGTGCCAGCAGTGAAGTCCTAGCCGGGAGCACAGATACGCAGTATTTT
CASSEVLAGSTDTQYF
>TRBV7-2|TRBJ2-3|-|-
TGTGCCAGCAGCTTCCAGACAGATACGCAGTATTTT
CASSFQTDTQYF
>TRBV7-2|TRBJ2-3|TRBD2|-
TGTGCCAGCAGCTTTGATGGGACTACGACAGATACGCAGTATTTT
CASSFDGTTTDTQYF
>TRBV6-2/TRBV6-3|TRBJ2-5|-|-
TGTGCCAGCAGTTACTCTACCAGGGGAGAGACCCAGTACTTC
CASSYSTRGETQYF